These T cell receptor beta chains were read from a single sample in a study of cytomegalovirus exposure and HLA in healthy donors. Repertoires were generated with immunoSEQ multiplex PCR, while TCRdb's copy carries only in-frame clones and drops some. The table shows 150,000 to 200,000 clones, with around three quarters occurring only once. The source material was PBMCs. These receptors all come from a middle-aged man in good health and CMV-seropositive. The CDR3 runs from the conserved cysteine through the conserved F or W. Only some rows state a clone size, as once, few, many or a class for expanded clones.

size: .
J: TRBJ1-1
V: TRBV7-2
CDR3: CASNLQGADTEAFF

size: .
J: TRBJ2-7
V: TRBV27
CDR3: CASREQDRGPYEQYF

size: .
J: TRBJ2-5
V: TRBV4-3
CDR3: CASSQDMGARETQYF

size: .
J: TRBJ2-5
V: TRBV5-1
CDR3: CASSPGTSFETQYF

size: .
J: TRBJ1-1
V: TRBV13
CDR3: CASSSRTGTIRTEAFF

size: .
J: TRBJ1-5
V: TRBV4-3
CDR3: CASSRTVWQPQHF

size: .
J: TRBJ2-7
V: TRBV6-1
CDR3: CASRDLTASYEQYF

size: once
J: TRBJ1-1
V: TRBV9
CDR3: CASSGGAGGEAFF

size: once
J: TRBJ2-2
V: TRBV5-1
CDR3: CASGQGSTGELFF

size: .
J: TRBJ1-5
V: TRBV7-2
CDR3: CASSLARGGNQPQHF

size: .
J: TRBJ1-2
V: TRBV7-9
CDR3: CASSPPGTGYIFDGYTF

size: .
J: TRBJ2-1
V: TRBV29-1
CDR3: CSVGQGREKFF

size: .
J: TRBJ2-7
V: TRBV5-1
CDR3: CASSLAQGGLYEQYF

size: .
J: TRBJ2-1
V: TRBV7-6
CDR3: CASSFDRGEQFF

size: once
J: TRBJ2-2
V: TRBV2
CDR3: CASSTTGVGELFF

size: once
J: TRBJ2-5
V: TRBV20-1
CDR3: CSARYGGSQYF

size: once
J: TRBJ2-3
V: TRBV9
CDR3: CASSFTADTQYF

size: few
J: TRBJ2-7
V: TRBV6-5
CDR3: CASSYSGLGSYEQYF

size: .
J: TRBJ1-1
V: TRBV5-8
CDR3: CASSLYRGMNTEAFF

size: .
J: TRBJ1-2
V: TRBV5-4
CDR3: CASSLALAGSGYTF

size: .
J: TRBJ2-2
V: TRBV13
CDR3: CASSLGGRGLNTGELFF

size: few
J: TRBJ2-3
V: TRBV5-1
CDR3: CASSLEGSADTQYF

size: few
J: TRBJ1-2
V: TRBV7-2
CDR3: CASRRAEMNYGYTF

size: .
J: TRBJ2-2
V: TRBV7-2
CDR3: CASSLEGETGELFF

size: .
J: TRBJ1-5
V: TRBV15
CDR3: CATSRDPDNQPQHF

size: .
J: TRBJ1-3
V: TRBV16
CDR3: CASSQFPGRDTIYF

size: .
J: TRBJ2-3
V: TRBV12-5
CDR3: CASGLTPDTSTQYF

size: .
J: TRBJ1-1
V: TRBV19
CDR3: CASSIDLFGSGDGTEAFF

size: few
J: TRBJ1-1
V: TRBV5-1
CDR3: CASTGGTEAFF

size: .
J: TRBJ1-1
V: TRBV7-2
CDR3: CASSGTGGADTEAFF

size: .
J: TRBJ1-2
V: TRBV28
CDR3: CASSLMGTGEKINYGYTF

size: .
J: TRBJ2-7
V: TRBV7-9
CDR3: CASSPGVYYEQYF

size: .
J: TRBJ2-2
V: TRBV5-1
CDR3: CASSLVLAGNTGELFF

size: few
J: TRBJ1-4
V: TRBV5-4
CDR3: CASRPDTSGWTEGNEKLFF

size: .
J: TRBJ1-1
V: TRBV2
CDR3: CASRLEGLHRGTEAFF

size: few
J: TRBJ2-3
V: TRBV12-5
CDR3: CASGSGTGHTDTQYF

size: .
J: TRBJ1-2
V: TRBV4-2
CDR3: CASSQESLNYGYTF

size: .
J: TRBJ2-2
V: TRBV5-1
CDR3: CASSLIASGNTGELFF

size: few
J: TRBJ2-7
V: TRBV9
CDR3: CASSPGRSSYEQYF

size: .
J: TRBJ2-7
V: TRBV2
CDR3: CASTSPGVYEQYF

size: .
J: TRBJ2-7
V: TRBV20-1
CDR3: CSAYRLYEQYF

size: .
J: TRBJ1-4
V: TRBV6-1
CDR3: CASSRNRALGEKLFF

size: .
J: TRBJ1-2
V: TRBV6-1
CDR3: CASSPLNGGALGYTF

size: few
J: TRBJ1-2
V: TRBV7-9
CDR3: CASRIGTGDFYGYTF

size: .
J: TRBJ2-5
V: TRBV12-5
CDR3: CASAPTGLGQETQYF

size: .
J: TRBJ2-3
V: TRBV18
CDR3: CASSPGTGLTDTQYF

size: few
J: TRBJ1-1
V: TRBV7-8
CDR3: CASSPRDTPNTEAFF

size: .
J: TRBJ2-1
V: TRBV9
CDR3: CASSVDYPNEQFF

size: .
J: TRBJ2-5
V: TRBV29-1
CDR3: CSVLGQGGTQYF

size: .
J: TRBJ2-7
V: TRBV19
CDR3: CASSAGLAGIYEQYF

size: .
J: TRBJ2-1
V: TRBV29-1
CDR3: CSVVGGGEQFF

size: .
J: TRBJ2-7
V: TRBV10-1
CDR3: CARRVGREIYEQYF

size: .
J: TRBJ2-5
V: TRBV2
CDR3: CASSEANRQGVRETQYF